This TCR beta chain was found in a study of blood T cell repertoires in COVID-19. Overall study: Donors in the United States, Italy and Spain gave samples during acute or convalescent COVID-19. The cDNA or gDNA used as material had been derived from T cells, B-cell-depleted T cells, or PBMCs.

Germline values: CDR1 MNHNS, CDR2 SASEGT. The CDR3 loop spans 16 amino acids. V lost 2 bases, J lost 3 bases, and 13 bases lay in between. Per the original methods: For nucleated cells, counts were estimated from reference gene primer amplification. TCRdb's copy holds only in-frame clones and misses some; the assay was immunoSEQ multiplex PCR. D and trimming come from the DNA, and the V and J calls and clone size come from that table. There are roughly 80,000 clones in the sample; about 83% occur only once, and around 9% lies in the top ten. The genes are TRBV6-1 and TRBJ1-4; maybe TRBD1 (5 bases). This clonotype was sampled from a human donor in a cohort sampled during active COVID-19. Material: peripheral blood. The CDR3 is CASSEFRGGANEKLFF. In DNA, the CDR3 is TGTGCCAGCAGTGAATTTAGGGGAGGGGCTAATGAAAAACTGTTTTTT.